The 29 T cell receptor beta chains listed next were all sequenced from one sample in a study of human T cells and chemical hapten exposure. TCRdb processed the RACE reads anew with MiXCR; each CDR3 protein has one entry. Of about 74,000 distinct CDR3 sequences listed, 12% to 15% were seen once; the top ten hold around 4.2%. Noted time point: pre-sensitization, week 0. Documented treatment: therapeutic diphenylcyclopropenone sensitization with weekly scalp DPC. The specimen comprised whole blood, sampled in connection with sensitization to the hapten diphenylcyclopropenone (DPC). These receptors all come from a woman between 50 and 59 years old with alopecia areata. Some clones in this sample may be carry-over from other donors' samples.

V gene TRBV6-1 combines with J gene TRBJ2-3; the D is unclear. The CDR3 runs to 11 residues. Trimming cost V 8 bases and J 4 bases, with 7 bases left between them. CDR1 is MNHNS, CDR2 SASEGT, per germline. The CDR3, as DNA: TGTGCCAGCCCAGATCCAGATACGCAGTATTTT. This translates into CASPDPDTQYF.

This clonotype was seen a handful of times. The J gene is TRBJ2-5, the V gene TRBV7-8; 9 bases map to TRBD2. The germline V gene encodes CDR1 SGHVS and CDR2 FQNEAQ. This CDR3 comprises 16 residues. With 2 bases clipped from V and 4 bases from J, the junction kept 8 bases outside the gene matches. The chain's CDR3 is CASSLNTAGGSETQYF. CDR3 coding DNA: TGTGCCAGCAGCTTAAATACAGCGGGAGGTTCAGAGACCCAGTACTTC.

This sequence joins TRBV10-1 and TRBJ2-3, with 12 bases fitting TRBD2. Germline V gives CDR1 WNHNN, CDR2 SYGVQD (reference sequence). The length of the CDR3 is 15 residues. V lost 5 bases, J lost 6 bases, and 6 bases stayed unmatched. CDR3 bases: TGCGCCAGCAGTCCGGGACTAGCGGGCCCCGATACGCAGTATTTT. Amino acids: CASSPGLAGPDTQYF.

The genes are TRBV20-1 and TRBJ2-7, with TRBD1 identical over 8 bases. Germline V lookup: CDR1 DFQATT, CDR2 SNEGSKA (reference sequence). After removal of 5 bases from V and 2 bases from J, the junction contained 5 bases not matched to a gene. The length of the CDR3 is 13 residues. CDR3 nucleotide sequence: TGCAGTGCTGTTACAGGGGGAACCTACGAGCAGTACTTC. Amino acids: CSAVTGGTYEQYF.

This clonotype was counted at least ten times. This chain links TRBV20-1 with TRBJ2-1, with D perhaps matching TRBD2 (6 bases). Germline CDR1 DFQATT, CDR2 SNEGSKA (reference sequence). CDR3 size: 13 residues. Trimming left V 1 base short and J 4 bases short, with 8 bases between. The chain's CDR3 is CSARVGLYNEQFF. CDR3 in DNA: TGCAGTGCTAGAGTGGGACTGTACAATGAGCAGTTCTTC.

A few counts support this clonotype. The CDR3 loop reads CASRPDRPSLHF. CDR3 sequence (DNA): TGTGCCAGTCGCCCGGACAGGCCGTCCCTCCACTTT. V usage is TRBV28 and J usage is TRBJ1-6, with 7 bases identical to TRBD1. This CDR3 is built from 12 residues. V shed 9 bases and J 14 bases; nucleotides not matched to a gene: 10. Germline lookup yields CDR1 MDHEN and CDR2 SYDVKM.

V and J are TRBV4-3 and TRBJ2-1; D is undetermined. V lost 0 bases to trimming and J lost 8 bases, with 11 bases between them. The CDR3 runs 14 residues. Germline lookup yields CDR1 LGHNA and CDR2 YSLEER. The DNA of the CDR3 is TGCGCCAGCAGCCAAGATCCCCCTGACTATGAGCAGTTCTTC. It yields the protein CASSQDPPDYEQFF.

This sequence joins TRBV10-1 and TRBJ2-1; possible D gene TRBD1, 5 bases. CDR3 length equals 16 residues. CDR1 and CDR2 from the germline V gene are WNHNN and SYGVQD (reference sequence). V lost 3 bases and J 4 bases, leaving 16 bases between the germline ends. The CDR3 DNA reads as TGCGCCAGCAGTGACTTGCGGACGGACACTTACAATGAGCAGTTCTTC. This encodes CASSDLRTDTYNEQFF.

V usage is TRBV7-9 and J usage is TRBJ2-7; tentative D call: TRBD2 (6 bases). CDR3 length equals 14 residues. The germline V gene has CDR1 SEHNR and CDR2 FQNEAQ (reference sequence). Trimming shortened V by 5 bases and J by 2 bases, and 13 bases separated the two germline ends. This chain's CDR3 is CASSLPGLAYEQYF. In nucleotides, the CDR3 is TGTGCCAGCAGCCTCCCGGGACTGGCCTACGAGCAGTACTTC.

This clonotype appeared a few times. V is TRBV10-2 and J is TRBJ2-1; possible D gene TRBD2, 6 bases. Germline values: CDR1 WSHSY, CDR2 SAAADI. The CDR3 contains 13 residues. V was pared by 3 bases and J by 8 bases, with 11 bases between. CDR3 amino acids: CASSEYGSDEQFF. The DNA of the CDR3 is TGCGCCAGCAGTGAATACGGGAGCGATGAGCAGTTCTTC.

V gene TRBV15 combines with J gene TRBJ2-7; the match to TRBD1 covers 7 bases. CDR1 is LNHNV and CDR2 is YYDKDF in the germline V gene (reference sequence). With V trimmed by 3 bases and J by 5 bases, 7 bases remained unmatched. The CDR3 length is 14 residues. The CDR3 DNA sequence: TGTGCCACCAGCAGTACAGGGGTCGTCCACGAGCAGTACTTC. This codes for CATSSTGVVHEQYF. The complete variable domain, with remaining parts taken from reference TRBV15 and TRBJ2-7, reads DAMVIQNPRYQVTQFGKPVTLSCSQTLNHNVMYWYQQKSSQAPKLLFHYYDKDFNNEADTPDNFQSRRPNTSFCFLDIRSPGLGDTAMYLCATSSTGVVHEQYFGPGTRLTVT.

The chain has TRBV18 and TRBJ1-1, with 10 bases lining up with TRBD1. CDR1 is KGHSH, CDR2 LQKENI, per germline. CDR3 length equals 16 residues. Trimming took 2 bases from V and 13 from J; bases not matched to a gene: 16. The CDR3 sequence is CASSPVGQGDARVDFF. The CDR3 DNA reads TGTGCCAGCTCACCAGTCGGACAGGGGGACGCACGGGTGGATTTCTTT.

This clonotype was observed many times. The V call is TRBV14, the J call TRBJ1-1; no definite D call. Per germline, CDR1 SGHDN and CDR2 FVKESK. This CDR3 is built from 15 residues. V was shortened by 5 bases and J by 3 bases, with 16 bases between the two germline ends. The CDR3 coding sequence is TGTGCCAGCAGCTATTCGGGTCGGCCGGACACTGAAGCTTTCTTT. It specifies CASSYSGRPDTEAFF.

This clonotype ranks as medium-sized (0.01 to 0.1%). The chain is built from TRBV20-1 and TRBJ2-1; 9 bases align to TRBD2. CDR1 is DFQATT and CDR2 is SNEGSKA in the germline V gene (reference sequence). V was clipped by 2 bases and J by 5 bases; unmatched bases: 7. This CDR3 region has 15 residues. This CDR3 is CSARKAGGPHNEQFF. The CDR3, as DNA: TGCAGTGCTAGAAAAGCGGGAGGCCCTCACAATGAGCAGTTCTTC.

This clonotype was counted between two and nine times. The chain has TRBV7-2 and TRBJ2-1; 7 bases map to TRBD2. This CDR3 spans 16 amino acids. Germline V gene sequence: CDR1 SGHTA, CDR2 FQGNSA. V trimming: 2 bases; J trimming: 6 bases; junction bases outside the gene matches: 10. The CDR3 region has the DNA TGTGCCAGCAGCTTACTGGGGGAGGGTGTGCTCAATGAGCAGTTCTTC. Residues: CASSLLGEGVLNEQFF.

The V gene is TRBV2, the J gene TRBJ2-1; 9 bases match TRBD2. The germline CDR1 and CDR2 sequences are SNHLY and FYNNEI. J lost 8 bases, V lost 5 bases, and 13 bases had no gene match. The CDR3 runs to 16 residues. In DNA form, the CDR3 reads TGTGCCAGCAGTCCCTTGGGGCGGGAGGGCCAGGATGAGCAGTTCTTC. Residues: CASSPLGREGQDEQFF.

This clonotype has a count of ten or more. The chain recombines TRBV20-1 with TRBJ2-3; D is perhaps TRBD2 (6 bases). Germline CDR1 reads DFQATT; CDR2 reads SNEGSKA (reference sequence). V gave up 0 bases and J gave up 1 base, with 8 bases separating them. This CDR3 spans 14 amino acids. The CDR3 spells CSAREAGGTDTQYF. The CDR3 DNA follows: TGCAGTGCTAGAGAAGCGGGTGGCACAGATACGCAGTATTTT.

The V and J genes are TRBV11-3 and TRBJ2-7; 8 bases fit TRBD1. J lost 3 bases, V lost 3 bases, and 4 bases had no gene match. The CDR3 contains 14 residues. The germline V gene encodes CDR1 SGHNT and CDR2 YENEEA. The CDR3 nucleotides read TGTGCCAGCAGCTTGGACAGGGTCGGCTACGAGCAGTACTTC. Translated, it gives CASSLDRVGYEQYF.

This clonotype was observed a few times. The gene calls are TRBV10-3 and TRBJ2-7; 7 bases are a match to TRBD1. The CDR3 spans 12 residues. Germline assignment: CDR1 ENHRY and CDR2 SYGVKD. The V and J ends lost 5 bases and 4 bases, in that order; junction bases with no gene match: 2. The CDR3 DNA is TGTGCCATCAGTAAGGGACAGTACGAGCAGTACTTC. Its protein is CAISKGQYEQYF.

This clonotype was detected ten times or more. The genes are TRBV6-2 or TRBV6-3 and TRBJ1-2, with D tentatively TRBD1 (6 bases). Germline CDR1 and CDR2: MNHEY and SVGEGT. The length of the CDR3 is 12 residues. Trimming left V 5 bases short and J 7 bases short, with 11 bases between. The CDR3: CASSQTGFGYTF. CDR3 coding DNA: TGTGCCAGCAGTCAGACAGGCTTTGGCTACACCTTC.

The chain couples TRBV2 to TRBJ2-7; D may be TRBD2 (6 bases). Trimming stripped 6 bases from V and 2 bases from J, with 8 bases between. Germline V lookup: CDR1 SNHLY, CDR2 FYNNEI. This CDR3 is 12 amino acids long. The CDR3 nucleotides are TGTGCCAGCAGGGCGGGACCCTACGAGCAGTACTTC. Its translation: CASRAGPYEQYF.

J is TRBJ2-3 and V is TRBV27; the D is unclear. CDR1 and CDR2 (germline): MNHEY, SMNVEV (reference sequence). CDR3 size: 13 residues. The V end lost 7 bases, the J end lost 1 base, and 9 bases lay between the germline ends. The CDR3: CASTRRGTDTQYF. For the CDR3, the DNA is TGTGCCAGCACACGAAGGGGCACAGATACGCAGTATTTT.

V gene TRBV5-6 combines with J gene TRBJ2-4, with TRBD2 as a possible D gene (6 bases). Trimming took 2 bases from V and 8 from J, leaving 17 bases between them. This CDR3 is built from 15 residues. The V gene's germline CDR1 is SGHDT and CDR2 YYEEEE. CDR3: CASSLRTNPGYIQYF. The CDR3 nucleotides read TGTGCCAGCAGCTTACGGACTAATCCAGGGTACATTCAGTACTTC. The full variable domain, rest sourced from reference TRBV5-6 and TRBJ2-4, is DAGVTQSPTHLIKTRGQQVTLRCSPKSGHDTVSWYQQALGQGPQFIFQYYEEEERQRGNFPDRFSGHQFPNYSSELNVNALLLGDSALYLCASSLRTNPGYIQYFGAGTRLSVL.

This clonotype came up a few times. The chain recombines TRBV6-5 with TRBJ2-5; possibly TRBD1 or TRBD2 for D (5 bases each). Germline lookup yields CDR1 MNHEY and CDR2 SVGAGI. The CDR3 sequence is 14 residues long. Trimming pared 0 bases from V and 5 bases from J, leaving 10 bases between. The CDR3 DNA follows: TGTGCCAGCAGTTACTCAACTAGGGGTGAGACCCAGTACTTC. Amino acid sequence: CASSYSTRGETQYF.

The J gene is TRBJ2-1, the V gene TRBV12-3 or TRBV12-4; maybe TRBD1 (5 bases). Trimming shortened V by 5 bases and J by 2 bases, and 13 bases separated the two germline ends. The CDR3 extends over 15 amino acids. The DNA of the CDR3 is TGTGCCAGCAGTGAAGACAGCCAGCCCTACAATGAGCAGTTCTTC. It codes for CASSEDSQPYNEQFF.

This clonotype turned up a few times. This chain links TRBV7-8 with TRBJ2-6; maybe TRBD1 (6 bases). This CDR3 spans 18 amino acids. CDR1 and CDR2 (germline): SGHVS, FQNEAQ. V was shortened by 2 bases and J by 0 bases, with 14 bases between the two germline ends. In nucleotides, the CDR3 is TGTGCCAGCAGCTTATCGAACAGGGCCAGCTCTGGGGCCAACGTCCTGACTTTC. Residues: CASSLSNRASSGANVLTF. The variable domain in full, completed from reference TRBV7-8 and TRBJ2-6, reads GAGVSQSPRYKVAKRGQDVALRCDPISGHVSLFWYQQALGQGPEFLTYFQNEAQLDKSGLPSDRFFAERPEGSVSTLKIQRTQQEDSAVYLCASSLSNRASSGANVLTFGAGSRLTVL.

This clonotype was seen only a few times. The chain links TRBV12-3 or TRBV12-4 to TRBJ1-1; TRBD1 agrees at 7 bases. The CDR3 sequence is 17 residues long. V shed 3 bases, J shed 1 base, and the junction held 11 bases outside the gene matches. The CDR3 bases are TGTGCCAGCAGTTTTGGGGGACAGACTCTTTCGAACACTGAAGCTTTCTTT. Its translation is CASSFGGQTLSNTEAFF.

There are a few counts of this clonotype. V usage is TRBV12-3 or TRBV12-4 and J usage is TRBJ2-2; D may be TRBD1 (6 bases). Between the trimmed V and J ends, which lost 3 bases and 6 bases, there was a span of 20 bases. CDR3 length equals 17 residues. The CDR3 DNA sequence: TGTGCCAGCAGTTTGGGGCTGGGACACATTATGGCCGGGGAGCTGTTTTTT. It translates to CASSLGLGHIMAGELFF.

This clonotype was found a few times. The chain is built from TRBV28 and TRBJ2-5; TRBD2 matches at 11 bases. This CDR3 comprises 16 residues. Germline V gene lookup returns CDR1 MDHEN and CDR2 SYDVKM. The V gene end was trimmed by 2 bases and the J gene end by 5 bases; junction bases not matched to a gene: 7. The CDR3 coding sequence is TGTGCCAGCAGTTTACTAGCGGGAGGTTTGGAGGAGACCCAGTACTTC. It specifies CASSLLAGGLEETQYF.